What follows are 26 T cell receptor beta chains derived from one specimen sequenced in a study of T cell responses to AZD1222 COVID-19 vaccine. The assay was immunoSEQ multiplex PCR, and TCRdb's table has in-frame clones only and misses some. The sample holds more than 100,000 clones; about 90% are singletons and the top ten take approximately 7.9%. The material was peripheral blood, obtained 28 days after the second AZD1222 dose. These receptors came from an adult who received the AZD1222 COVID-19 vaccine.

This clone appeared once. This chain uses TRBV25-1 with TRBJ2-2; D ambiguous. The CDR3 extends over 14 amino acids. Germline loops: CDR1 MGHDK, CDR2 SYGVNS. With 5 bases removed from V and 5 bases from J, the gap between germline ends came to 12 bases. CDR3 residues: CASSQPSMTGELFF. In DNA, the CDR3 is TGTGCCAGCAGTCAACCATCTATGACCGGGGAGCTGTTTTTT.

The chain combines TRBV19 with TRBJ2-1, with 13 bases matching TRBD2. CDR3 length equals 16 residues. With 6 bases clipped from V and 2 bases from J, the junction kept 4 bases outside the gene matches. Germline V gene sequence: CDR1 LNHDA, CDR2 SQIVND (reference sequence). CDR3 sequence: CASRTSGRSTYNEQFF. DNA of the CDR3: TGTGCCAGTAGGACTAGCGGGAGGAGCACCTACAATGAGCAGTTCTTC.

The chain links TRBV15 to TRBJ2-7, with D unclear. V was clipped by 0 bases and J by 6 bases, with 15 bases between them. The CDR3 runs to 15 residues. The germline CDR1 and CDR2 sequences are LNHNV and YYDKDF (reference sequence). The CDR3 DNA is TGTGCCACCAGCAGAGATGACATTATGAATAGCGAGCAGTACTTC. It codes for CATSRDDIMNSEQYF. The full variable domain, its missing parts supplied by reference TRBV15 and TRBJ2-7, is DAMVIQNPRYQVTQFGKPVTLSCSQTLNHNVMYWYQQKSSQAPKLLFHYYDKDFNNEADTPDNFQSRRPNTSFCFLDIRSPGLGDTAMYLCATSRDDIMNSEQYFGPGTRLTVT.

The chain uses TRBV3-1 (or the pseudogene TRBV3-2) and TRBJ1-1; 7 nucleotides line up with TRBD1. CDR1 and CDR2 from the germline V gene are LGHDT and YNNKEL (reference sequence). The CDR3 has 15 residues. V dropped 5 bases and J dropped 0; count of bases not matched to a gene: 6. The CDR3 reads CASSSSGQMNTEAFF. Written as DNA, the CDR3 is TGTGCCAGCAGCTCATCGGGACAGATGAACACTGAAGCTTTCTTT.

The gene calls are TRBV7-2 and TRBJ2-3; 7 positions agree with TRBD2. The CDR3 has 19 amino acids. CDR1 is SGHTA and CDR2 is FQGNSA in the germline V gene. Trimming at V came to 2 bases and at J to 4 bases, leaving 18 bases not matched to a gene. The CDR3 loop reads CASSLTHLAAEVVADTQYF. The CDR3 nucleotides are TGTGCCAGCAGCTTAACCCATCTAGCGGCGGAGGTAGTTGCAGATACGCAGTATTTT.

This sequence joins TRBV7-2 and TRBJ2-5; unclear D gene. The CDR3 loop spans 13 amino acids. V was pared by 3 bases and J by 4 bases, with 9 bases between. In germline, CDR1 is SGHTA, CDR2 FQGNSA. CDR3 DNA: TGTGCCAGCAGCTTCCGCCCGGGAGAGACCCAGTACTTC. The encoded protein is CASSFRPGETQYF.

The table lists this clone with a count of one. The genes are TRBV24-1 and TRBJ2-3; D may correspond to TRBD1 or TRBD2 (7 bases each). The CDR3 length is 14 residues. Per the germline V gene, CDR1 is KGHDR and CDR2 is SFDVKD. V was trimmed by 3 bases and J by 4 bases, leaving 10 bases between them. CDR3 DNA: TGTGCCACCAGTGATGCAGGGGGGGCAGATACGCAGTATTTT. It is translated as CATSDAGGADTQYF.

The chain recombines TRBV6-6 with TRBJ1-2; TRBD1 aligns across 12 bases. V lost 5 bases to trimming and J lost 2 bases; unmatched junction nucleotides: 12. The CDR3 is 18 residues long. Germline lookup yields CDR1 MNHNY and CDR2 SVGAGI (reference sequence). CDR3 bases: TGTGCCAGCAGTCACGGGGGACAGGGGGCGTCACGGAACTATGGCTACACCTTC. Protein sequence: CASSHGGQGASRNYGYTF.

The chain is built from TRBV28 and TRBJ2-1, with 9 bases identical to TRBD2. The CDR3 loop spans 16 amino acids. The ends lost 6 bases at V and 4 bases at J; junction bases unmatched: 10. Germline CDR1 and CDR2: MDHEN and SYDVKM. CDR3 coding DNA: TGTGCCAGCAGACCTACCCGACTAGCGGTATACAATGAGCAGTTCTTC. This codes for CASRPTRLAVYNEQFF.

The rearrangement joins TRBV5-4 to TRBJ2-7; tentative D call: TRBD1 (6 bases). Trimming removed 0 bases at V and 6 bases at J, with 13 bases between. The germline CDR1 and CDR2 sequences are SGHNT and YYREEE (reference sequence). The CDR3 contains 14 residues. The CDR3 spells CASSLAGAGVEQYF. The CDR3 DNA is TGTGCCAGCAGCTTGGCCGGGGCAGGGGTCGAGCAGTACTTC.

The chain employs TRBV2 and TRBJ1-2, with D hard to call. Germline V gives CDR1 SNHLY, CDR2 FYNNEI. This CDR3 has 12 amino acids. The V and J ends lost 1 base and 5 bases respectively, with 5 bases between them. CDR3 in DNA: TGTGCCAGCAGTGAAGAGAGATATGGCTACACCTTC. It encodes CASSEERYGYTF.

The V call is TRBV5-6, the J call TRBJ2-1; 8 bases are shared with TRBD2. Germline V gene data show CDR1 as SGHDT and CDR2 as YYEEEE. The CDR3 spans 18 residues. The trim removed 4 bases at V and 8 bases at J, leaving 20 bases unmatched. CDR3: CASSTNRLRTGRGDEQFF. CDR3 bases: TGTGCCAGCAGCACCAATCGCCTTCGGACCGGGAGGGGGGATGAGCAGTTCTTC.

The rearrangement uses TRBV2 and TRBJ1-6; the D gene is possibly TRBD1 (5 bases). CDR1 and CDR2 (germline): SNHLY, FYNNEI. V lost 3 bases, J lost 8 bases, and 17 bases lay in between. The CDR3 is made up of 16 amino acids. The CDR3 here is CASSDSLPGPDSPLHF. CDR3 coding DNA: TGTGCCAGCAGTGATTCGTTACCAGGGCCCGATTCACCCCTCCACTTT.

The rearrangement links TRBV5-4 to TRBJ2-1, with D unclear. The length of the CDR3 is 13 residues. Trimming pared 5 bases from V and 6 bases from J, leaving 12 bases between. The V gene's germline CDR1 is SGHNT and CDR2 YYREEE (reference sequence). In DNA, the CDR3 is TGTGCCAGCAGTTCGGGCTGGGGCAATGAGCAGTTCTTC. Its translation is CASSSGWGNEQFF.

This clone was counted a single time. V and J are TRBV4-1 and TRBJ2-7; TRBD1 aligns across 9 bases. After removal of 0 bases from V and 3 bases from J, the junction contained 3 bases not matched to a gene. Germline V gene lookup returns CDR1 MGHRA and CDR2 YSYEKL. The CDR3 contains 15 residues. CDR3: CASSQEDRGLYEQYF. CDR3 coding DNA: TGCGCCAGCAGCCAAGAGGACAGGGGCCTCTACGAGCAGTACTTC.

The genes are TRBV12-5 and TRBJ1-2; D is ambiguous. Trimming cost V 9 bases and J 0 bases, with 8 bases left between them. CDR1 is LGHNT and CDR2 is FRNRAP in the germline V gene. There are 12 residues in the CDR3. Here the CDR3 reads CASLGANYGYTF. The CDR3 DNA sequence: TGTGCTAGCTTAGGAGCTAACTATGGCTACACCTTC.

This chain links TRBV27 with TRBJ1-1; D perhaps matches TRBD1 (6 bases). V was pared by 4 bases and J by 1 base, with 10 bases between. The CDR3 extends over 14 amino acids. Germline assignment: CDR1 MNHEY and CDR2 SMNVEV (reference sequence). CDR3 sequence (DNA): TGTGCCAGCAGTTCCAGGGGCCGGAACACTGAAGCTTTCTTT. Translated, it gives CASSSRGRNTEAFF.

The gene calls are TRBV27 and TRBJ1-5; D is ambiguous. Germline values: CDR1 MNHEY, CDR2 SMNVEV (reference sequence). CDR3 length: 16 residues. V lost 0 bases and J 2 bases, leaving 11 bases between the germline ends. CDR3 sequence: CASSLSAGIGNQPQHF. CDR3 bases: TGTGCCAGCAGTTTATCCGCGGGGATTGGCAATCAGCCCCAGCATTTT.

The rearrangement uses TRBV10-3 and TRBJ1-2; 8 bases are a match to TRBD1. V lost 6 bases and J lost 8; bases outside the gene matches: 17. CDR1 and CDR2 from the germline V gene are ENHRY and SYGVKD. The CDR3 is 16 amino acids. In DNA, the CDR3 is TGTGCCATCAGGTCGGATTCGACAGGGGTGAGGTTGGGCTACACCTTC. Protein product: CAIRSDSTGVRLGYTF.

This clone was recorded only once. A read error may account for a junction end that differs from germline. V is TRBV20-1 and J is TRBJ1-1; perhaps TRBD1 as D (6 bases). The CDR3 has 10 amino acids. Looked up from germline, CDR1 is DFQATT and CDR2 is SNEGSKA (reference sequence). The CDR3 DNA is TGCAGTGCTGGGAACAGGGCCCTTGACTTT. Protein product: CSAGNRALDF.

The V gene is TRBV18, the J gene TRBJ1-2; 9 bases fit TRBD1. Germline CDR1 KGHSH, CDR2 LQKENI. With V trimmed by 2 bases and J by 5 bases, 3 bases remained unmatched. CDR3 length: 14 residues. The DNA of the CDR3 is TGTGCCAGCTCACCAGAGGGACAGGGATATGGCTACACCTTC. Translated: CASSPEGQGYGYTF.

The chain has TRBV19 and TRBJ1-2; perhaps TRBD1 as D (6 bases). Trimming removed 6 bases from V and 4 bases from J, with 12 bases in between. CDR1 is LNHDA and CDR2 is SQIVND in the germline V gene (reference sequence). CDR3 length equals 13 residues. The CDR3 bases are TGTGCCAGTAGGCCGGGACACACCTATGGCTACACCTTC. Translation: CASRPGHTYGYTF.

The J gene is TRBJ2-2, the V gene TRBV6-5, with 8 bases identical to TRBD1. The ends lost 3 bases at V and 5 bases at J; junction bases unmatched: 5. The CDR3 has 15 residues. CDR1 and CDR2 from the germline V gene are MNHEY and SVGAGI. The CDR3 protein is CASSYSGGGTGELFF. CDR3 DNA: TGTGCCAGCAGTTATTCAGGGGGCGGTACCGGGGAGCTGTTTTTT.

This clone was seen just once. The chain combines TRBV6-5 with TRBJ2-7; D not resolved. The germline CDR1 and CDR2 sequences are MNHEY and SVGAGI. The CDR3 has 12 amino acids. V dropped 7 bases and J dropped 7 bases, with 14 bases sitting between them. CDR3 DNA: TGTGCCAGCACCTCTGCTATTAGGGAGCAGTACTTC. Translated: CASTSAIREQYF.

The gene calls are TRBV5-1 and TRBJ2-2; the match to TRBD2 covers 13 bases. With 4 bases clipped from V and 0 bases from J, the junction kept 3 bases outside the gene matches. Germline V gene data show CDR1 as SGHRS and CDR2 as YFSETQ. The CDR3 has 17 amino acids. For the CDR3, the DNA is TGCGCCAGCAGCGCCGGGACTAGCGGGACGAACACCGGGGAGCTGTTTTTT. Protein sequence: CASSAGTSGTNTGELFF. The variable domain in full, completed from reference TRBV5-1 and TRBJ2-2, reads KAGVTQTPRYLIKTRGQQVTLSCSPISGHRSVSWYQQTPGQGLQFLFEYFSETQRNKGNFPGRFSGRQFSNSRSEMNVSTLELGDSALYLCASSAGTSGTNTGELFFGEGSRLTVL.

This clone was seen only once. The rearrangement uses TRBV24-1 and TRBJ2-1, with TRBD2 matching 12 bases. With V trimmed by 2 bases and J by 4 bases, 2 bases remained unmatched. The CDR3 sequence is 16 residues long. Germline CDR1 and CDR2: KGHDR and SFDVKD. The CDR3 DNA is TGTGCCACCAGTGATTCTAGCGGGAGGGAATACAATGAGCAGTTCTTC. It codes for CATSDSSGREYNEQFF.